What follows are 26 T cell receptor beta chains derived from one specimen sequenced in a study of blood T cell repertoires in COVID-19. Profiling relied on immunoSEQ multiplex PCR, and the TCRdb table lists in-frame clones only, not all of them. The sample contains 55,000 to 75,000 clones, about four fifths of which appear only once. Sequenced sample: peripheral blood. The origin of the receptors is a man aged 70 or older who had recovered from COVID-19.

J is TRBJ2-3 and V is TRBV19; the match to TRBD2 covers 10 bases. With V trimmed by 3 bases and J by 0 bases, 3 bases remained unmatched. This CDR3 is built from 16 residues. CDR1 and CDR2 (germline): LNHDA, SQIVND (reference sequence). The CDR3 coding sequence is TGTGCCAGTAGTATGAAAGCGGGAGGGAGCACAGATACGCAGTATTTT. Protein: CASSMKAGGSTDTQYF.

CDR3 loop: CASSFRGTSYEQYF. In nucleotides, the CDR3 is TGTGCCAGCAGTTTCAGGGGGACTAGTTACGAGCAGTACTTC. V is TRBV27 and J is TRBJ2-7; the D gene is possibly TRBD2 (8 bases). CDR1 and CDR2 (germline): MNHEY, SMNVEV (reference sequence). CDR3 length equals 14 residues. The V gene lost 3 bases and the J gene lost 4 bases, with 13 bases spanning the gap.

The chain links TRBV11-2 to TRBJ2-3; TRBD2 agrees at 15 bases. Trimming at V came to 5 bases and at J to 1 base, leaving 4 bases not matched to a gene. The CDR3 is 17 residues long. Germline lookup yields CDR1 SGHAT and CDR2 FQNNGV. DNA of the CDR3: TGTGCCAGCAGCCCCGGGACTAGCGGGGGGCGCACAGATACGCAGTATTTT. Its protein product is CASSPGTSGGRTDTQYF.

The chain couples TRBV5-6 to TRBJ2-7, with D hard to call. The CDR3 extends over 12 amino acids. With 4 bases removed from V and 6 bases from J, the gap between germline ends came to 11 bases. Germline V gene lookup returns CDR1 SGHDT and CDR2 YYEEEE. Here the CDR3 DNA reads TGTGCCAGCAGCCAGTCCCGTTTCGAGCAGTACTTC. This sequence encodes CASSQSRFEQYF.

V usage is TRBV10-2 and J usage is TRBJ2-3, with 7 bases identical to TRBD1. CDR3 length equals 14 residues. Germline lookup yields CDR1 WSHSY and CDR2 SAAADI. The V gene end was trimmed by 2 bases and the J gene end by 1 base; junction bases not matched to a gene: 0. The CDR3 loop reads CASSEDRGTDTQYF. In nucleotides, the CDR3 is TGCGCCAGCAGTGAGGACAGGGGCACAGATACGCAGTATTTT.

DNA for the CDR3: TGTGCCAGCAGCTTTACTAGCGACCAAGAGACCCAGTACTTC. Translation gives CASSFTSDQETQYF. V gene TRBV5-8 combines with J gene TRBJ2-5; TRBD2 matches 7 bases. CDR1 SGHTS and CDR2 YDEGEE come from the germline V gene. This CDR3 comprises 14 residues. V lost 2 bases, J lost 0 bases, and 1 base stayed unmatched.

CDR3 in amino acids: CASTPIRGFMNTEAFF. DNA of the CDR3: TGTGCCAGCACCCCAATCCGGGGATTCATGAACACTGAAGCTTTCTTT. The chain couples TRBV5-8 to TRBJ1-1; unclear D gene. The CDR3 sequence is 16 residues long. Germline V gives CDR1 SGHTS, CDR2 YDEGEE. Trimming removed 6 bases at V and 0 bases at J, with 18 bases between. The complete variable domain, with remaining parts taken from reference TRBV5-8 and TRBJ1-1, reads EAGVTQSPTHLIKTRGQQATLRCSPISGHTSVYWYQQALGLGLQFLLWYDEGEERNRGNFPPRFSGRQFPNYSSELNVNALELEDSALYLCASTPIRGFMNTEAFFGQGTRLTVV.

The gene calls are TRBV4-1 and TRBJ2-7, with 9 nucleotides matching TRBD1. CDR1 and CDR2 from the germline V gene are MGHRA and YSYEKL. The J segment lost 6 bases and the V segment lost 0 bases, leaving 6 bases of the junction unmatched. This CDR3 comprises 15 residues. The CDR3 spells CASSQDRDRVFEQYF. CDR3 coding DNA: TGCGCCAGCAGCCAAGATCGGGACAGGGTGTTCGAGCAGTACTTC.

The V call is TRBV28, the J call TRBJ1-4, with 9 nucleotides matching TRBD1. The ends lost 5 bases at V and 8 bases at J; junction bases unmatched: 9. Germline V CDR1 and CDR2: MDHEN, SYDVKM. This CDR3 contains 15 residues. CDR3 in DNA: TGTGCCAGCAGTCCCCGGACAGGGGCTAGCGAAAAACTGTTTTTT. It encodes CASSPRTGASEKLFF. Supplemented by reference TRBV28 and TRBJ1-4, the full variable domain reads DVKVTQSSRYLVKRTGEKVFLECVQDMDHENMFWYRQDPGLGLRLIYFSYDVKMKEKGDIPEGYSVSREKKERFSLILESASTNQTSMYLCASSPRTGASEKLFFGSGTQLSVL.

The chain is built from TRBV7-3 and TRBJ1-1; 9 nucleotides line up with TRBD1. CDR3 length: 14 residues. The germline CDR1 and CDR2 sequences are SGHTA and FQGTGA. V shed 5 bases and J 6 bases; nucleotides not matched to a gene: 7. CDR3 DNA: TGTGCCAGCAGCGTATATGACAGGGGGGCTGAAGCTTTCTTT. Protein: CASSVYDRGAEAFF.

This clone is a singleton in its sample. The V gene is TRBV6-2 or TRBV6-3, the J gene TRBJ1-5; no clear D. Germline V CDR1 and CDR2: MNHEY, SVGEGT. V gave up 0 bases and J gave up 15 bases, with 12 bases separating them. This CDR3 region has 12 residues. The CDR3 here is CASSYSFSSLHF. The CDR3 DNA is TGTGCCAGCAGTTACTCGTTCTCTAGCCTGCATTTT.

CDR3 coding DNA: TGTGCCAGCAGCTCAGTACACAGGGGGAACTATGGCTACACCTTC. It codes for CASSSVHRGNYGYTF. The V call is TRBV13, the J call TRBJ1-2, with 8 bases aligning to TRBD1. J lost 2 bases, V lost 4 bases, and 6 bases had no gene match. This CDR3 contains 15 residues. Germline values: CDR1 PRHDT, CDR2 FYEKMQ (reference sequence). The variable domain in full, with the rest retrieved from reference TRBV13 and TRBJ1-2, is AAGVIQSPRHLIKEKRETATLKCYPIPRHDTVYWYQQGPGQDPQFLISFYEKMQSDKGSIPDRFSAQQFSDYHSELNMSSLELGDSALYFCASSSVHRGNYGYTFGSGTRLTVV.

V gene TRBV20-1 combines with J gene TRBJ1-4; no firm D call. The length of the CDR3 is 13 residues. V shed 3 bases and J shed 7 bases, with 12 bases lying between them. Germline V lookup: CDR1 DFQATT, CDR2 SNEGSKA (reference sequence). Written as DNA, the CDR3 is TGCAGTGCTAGTTGGCGGAGCGGTGAAAAACTGTTTTTT. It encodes CSASWRSGEKLFF.

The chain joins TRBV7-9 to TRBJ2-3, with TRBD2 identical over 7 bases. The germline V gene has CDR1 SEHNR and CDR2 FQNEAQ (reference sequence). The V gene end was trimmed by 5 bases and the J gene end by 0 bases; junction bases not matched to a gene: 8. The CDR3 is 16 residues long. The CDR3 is CASSPRGSGSTDTQYF. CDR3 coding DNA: TGTGCCAGCAGCCCTCGGGGTAGCGGGAGCACAGATACGCAGTATTTT.

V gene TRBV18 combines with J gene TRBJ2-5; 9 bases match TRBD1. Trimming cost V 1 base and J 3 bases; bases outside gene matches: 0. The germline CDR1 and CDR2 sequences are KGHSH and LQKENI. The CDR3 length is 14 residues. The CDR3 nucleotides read TGTGCCAGCTCACCACGGACAGGGGAAGAGACCCAGTACTTC. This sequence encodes CASSPRTGEETQYF. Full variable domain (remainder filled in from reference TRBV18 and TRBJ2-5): NAGVMQNPRHLVRRRGQEARLRCSPMKGHSHVYWYRQLPEEGLKFMVYLQKENIIDESGMPKERFSAEFPKEGPSILRIQQVVRGDSAAYFCASSPRTGEETQYFGPGTRLLVL.

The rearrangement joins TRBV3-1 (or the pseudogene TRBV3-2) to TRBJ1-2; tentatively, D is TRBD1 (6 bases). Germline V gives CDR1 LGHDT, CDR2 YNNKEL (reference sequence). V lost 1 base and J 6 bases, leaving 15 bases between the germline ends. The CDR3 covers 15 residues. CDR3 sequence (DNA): TGTGCCAGCAGCCAAGTCGCGGGGGCGGTTCATGGCTACACCTTC. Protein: CASSQVAGAVHGYTF.

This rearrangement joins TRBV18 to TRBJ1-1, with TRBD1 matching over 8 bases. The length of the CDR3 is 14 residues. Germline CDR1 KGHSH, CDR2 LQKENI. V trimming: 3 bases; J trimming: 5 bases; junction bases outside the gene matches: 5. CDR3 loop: CASSPGQGRTEAFF. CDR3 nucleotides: TGTGCCAGCTCACCCGGACAGGGAAGAACTGAAGCTTTCTTT.

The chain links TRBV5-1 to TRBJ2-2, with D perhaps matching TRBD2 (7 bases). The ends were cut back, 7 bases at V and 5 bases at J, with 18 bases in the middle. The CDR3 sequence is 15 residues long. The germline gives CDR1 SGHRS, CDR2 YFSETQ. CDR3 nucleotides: TGCGCCAGCCAACCGGGGGGCGAAGTAACCGGGGAGCTGTTTTTT. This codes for CASQPGGEVTGELFF.

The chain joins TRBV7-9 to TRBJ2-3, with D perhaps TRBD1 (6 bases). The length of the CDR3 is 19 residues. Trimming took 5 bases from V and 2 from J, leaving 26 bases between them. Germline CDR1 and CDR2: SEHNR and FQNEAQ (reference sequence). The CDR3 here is CASSKGGIIGATYTDTQYF. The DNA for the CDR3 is TGTGCCAGCAGCAAAGGGGGTATAATTGGGGCGACTTACACAGATACGCAGTATTTT.

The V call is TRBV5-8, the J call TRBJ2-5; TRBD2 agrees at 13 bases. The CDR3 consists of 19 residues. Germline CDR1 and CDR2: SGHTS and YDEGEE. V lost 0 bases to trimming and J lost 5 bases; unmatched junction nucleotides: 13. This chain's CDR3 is CASSLAYAGTSGIMETQYF. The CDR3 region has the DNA TGTGCCAGCAGCTTGGCCTATGCCGGGACTAGCGGGATAATGGAGACCCAGTACTTC.

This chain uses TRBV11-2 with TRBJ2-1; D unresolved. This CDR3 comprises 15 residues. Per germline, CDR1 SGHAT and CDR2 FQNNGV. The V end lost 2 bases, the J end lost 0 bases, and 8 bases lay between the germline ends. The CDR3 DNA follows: TGTGCCAGCAGCTTAATCCCTTCCTCCTACAATGAGCAGTTCTTC. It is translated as CASSLIPSSYNEQFF.

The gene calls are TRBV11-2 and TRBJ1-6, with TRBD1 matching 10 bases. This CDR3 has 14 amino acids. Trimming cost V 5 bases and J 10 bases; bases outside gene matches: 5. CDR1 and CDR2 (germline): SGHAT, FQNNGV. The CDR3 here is CASSRRQGASPLHF. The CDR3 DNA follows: TGTGCCAGCAGCCGACGACAGGGGGCCTCACCCCTCCACTTT.

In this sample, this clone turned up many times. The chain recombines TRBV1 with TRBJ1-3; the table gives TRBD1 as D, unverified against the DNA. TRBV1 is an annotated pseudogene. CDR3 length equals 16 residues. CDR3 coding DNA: TGCACCAGCTACCAAGCCACACAGGGTTCTGGAAACACCATATATTTT. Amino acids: CTSYQATQGSGNTIYF.

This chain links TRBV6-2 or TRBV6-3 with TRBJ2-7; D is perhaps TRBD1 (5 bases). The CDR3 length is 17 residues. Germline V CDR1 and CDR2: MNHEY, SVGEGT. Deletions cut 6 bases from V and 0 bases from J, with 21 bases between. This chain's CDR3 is CASSPYRGWMSSYEQYF. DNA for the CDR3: TGTGCCAGCAGCCCTTATAGGGGCTGGATGAGCTCCTACGAGCAGTACTTC.

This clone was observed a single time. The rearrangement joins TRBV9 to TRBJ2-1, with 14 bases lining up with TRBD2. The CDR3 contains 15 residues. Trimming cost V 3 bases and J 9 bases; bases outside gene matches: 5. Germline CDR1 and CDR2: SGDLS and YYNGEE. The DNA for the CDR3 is TGTGCCAGCAGCGGAGGGACTAGCGGGAGAGTTGAGCAGTTCTTC. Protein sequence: CASSGGTSGRVEQFF.

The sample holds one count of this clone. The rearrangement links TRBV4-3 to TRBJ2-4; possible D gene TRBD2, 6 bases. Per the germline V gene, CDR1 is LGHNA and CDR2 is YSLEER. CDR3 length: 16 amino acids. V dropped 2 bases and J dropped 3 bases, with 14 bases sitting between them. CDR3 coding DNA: TGCGCCAGCAGCCAAAGGACCGTGGGGGGCAAAAACATTCAGTACTTC. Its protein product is CASSQRTVGGKNIQYF.